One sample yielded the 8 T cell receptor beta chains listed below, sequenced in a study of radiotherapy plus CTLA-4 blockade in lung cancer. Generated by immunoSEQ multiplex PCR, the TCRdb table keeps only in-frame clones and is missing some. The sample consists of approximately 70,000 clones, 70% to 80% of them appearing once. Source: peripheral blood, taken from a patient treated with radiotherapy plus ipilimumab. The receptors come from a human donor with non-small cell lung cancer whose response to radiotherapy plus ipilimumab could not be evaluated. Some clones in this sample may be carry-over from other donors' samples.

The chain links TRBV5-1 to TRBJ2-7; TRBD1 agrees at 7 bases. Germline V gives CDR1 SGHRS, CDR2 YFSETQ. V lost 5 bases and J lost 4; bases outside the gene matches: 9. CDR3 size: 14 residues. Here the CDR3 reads CASRLTGESYEQYF. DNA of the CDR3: TGCGCCAGCAGACTTACAGGGGAATCGTACGAGCAGTACTTC.

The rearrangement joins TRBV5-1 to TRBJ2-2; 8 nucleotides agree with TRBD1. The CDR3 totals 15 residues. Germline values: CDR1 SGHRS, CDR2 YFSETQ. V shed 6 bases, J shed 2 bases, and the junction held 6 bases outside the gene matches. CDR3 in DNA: TGCGCCAGCAAAGGGCAGGGGGCAAACACCGGGGAGCTGTTTTTT. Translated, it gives CASKGQGANTGELFF.

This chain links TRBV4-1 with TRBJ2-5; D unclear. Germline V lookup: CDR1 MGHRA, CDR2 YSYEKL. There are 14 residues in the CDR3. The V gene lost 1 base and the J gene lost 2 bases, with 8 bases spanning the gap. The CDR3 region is CASSQGNRQETQYF. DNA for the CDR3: TGCGCCAGCAGCCAAGGGAACAGACAAGAGACCCAGTACTTC.

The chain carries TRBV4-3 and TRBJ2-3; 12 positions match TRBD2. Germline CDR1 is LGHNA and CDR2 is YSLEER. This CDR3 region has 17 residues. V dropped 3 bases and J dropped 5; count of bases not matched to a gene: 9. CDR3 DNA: TGCGCCAGCAGCCAGGGTTCTAGCGGGGGGGTCGGAGATACGCAGTATTTT. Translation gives CASSQGSSGGVGDTQYF.

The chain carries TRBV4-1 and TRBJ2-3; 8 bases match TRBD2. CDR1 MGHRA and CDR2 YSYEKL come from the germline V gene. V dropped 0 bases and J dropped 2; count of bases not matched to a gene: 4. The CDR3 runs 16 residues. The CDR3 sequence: CASSQDSGGITDTQYF. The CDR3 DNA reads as TGCGCCAGCAGCCAAGATTCGGGGGGGATCACAGATACGCAGTATTTT.

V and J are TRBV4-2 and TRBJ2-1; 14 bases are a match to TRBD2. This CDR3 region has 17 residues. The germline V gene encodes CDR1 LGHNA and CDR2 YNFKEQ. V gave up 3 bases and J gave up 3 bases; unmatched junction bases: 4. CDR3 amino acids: CASSHPGTSGGYNEQFF. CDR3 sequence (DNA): TGTGCCAGCAGCCACCCAGGGACTAGCGGGGGCTACAATGAGCAGTTCTTC.

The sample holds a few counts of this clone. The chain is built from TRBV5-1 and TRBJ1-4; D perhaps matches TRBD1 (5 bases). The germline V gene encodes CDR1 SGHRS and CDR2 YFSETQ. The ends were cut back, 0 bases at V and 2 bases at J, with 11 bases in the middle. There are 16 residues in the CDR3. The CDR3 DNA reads TGCGCCAGCAGCTTGGTATCGGGGGTGACTAATGAAAAACTGTTTTTT. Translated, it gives CASSLVSGVTNEKLFF.

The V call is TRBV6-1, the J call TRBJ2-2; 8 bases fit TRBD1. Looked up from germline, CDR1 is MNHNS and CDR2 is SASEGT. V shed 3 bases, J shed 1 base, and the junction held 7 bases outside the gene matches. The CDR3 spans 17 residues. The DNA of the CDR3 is TGTGCCAGCAGTGATATGTTTGGGACAGGGAACACCGGGGAGCTGTTTTTT. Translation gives CASSDMFGTGNTGELFF.